This TCR beta chain was identified in a study of blood T cell repertoires in COVID-19. Study context: The cDNA or gDNA used as material had been derived from T cells, B-cell-depleted T cells, or PBMCs.

Those enrolled in Seattle joined during active infection and were followed longitudinally afterward. V was pared by 1 base and J by 5 bases, with 14 bases between. The CDR3 is 16 residues long. The germline CDR1 and CDR2 sequences are LGHNA and YNFKEQ. Original analysis: Estimated nucleated cell counts came from reference gene primer amplification. The assay was immunoSEQ multiplex PCR, and TCRdb's table has in-frame clones only and misses some. That table is the source of V, J and clone size, and D and trimming were worked out from the DNA. The table has 200,000 or so clones, 75% to 85% seen once. This TCR derives from a woman of 80 years or more with COVID-19, enrolled during active disease. Sequenced sample: peripheral blood. J is TRBJ1-4 and V is TRBV4-2; TRBD1 might be the D (5 bases). The CDR3, as DNA: TGTGCCAGCAGCCAAGTCCTGGCAGGGTTGAATGAAAAACTGTTTTTT. This encodes CASSQVLAGLNEKLFF.